This TCR beta chain emerged from a study of shared clonotypes between healthy human individuals. Each of the donors was a healthy adult who was HIV-negative and had not had a recent acute infection or vaccination. The V gene end was trimmed by 9 bases and the J gene end by 8 bases; junction bases not matched to a gene: 12. CDR3 length: 15 amino acids. From germline, CDR1 is MGHDK and CDR2 SYGVNS. Method: immunoSEQ multiplex PCR; TCRdb's copy keeps in-frame clones and lacks some. The sample has some 2.3 million clones, over 90% seen once; the top ten hold about 0.41%. The sample taken for sequencing was naive CD4+ T cells from PBMCs. As to subset: CD45RA+ positively selected. The clonotype was recovered from a man between 18 and 35 years old in good health. Some clones in this sample may be carry-over from other donors' samples. The gene calls are TRBV25-1 and TRBJ1-4, with TRBD1 matching 10 bases. The CDR3 sequence is CASSPGQGFEEKLFF. CDR3 bases: TGTGCCAGTAGTCCGGGACAGGGGTTTGAAGAAAAACTGTTTTTT.